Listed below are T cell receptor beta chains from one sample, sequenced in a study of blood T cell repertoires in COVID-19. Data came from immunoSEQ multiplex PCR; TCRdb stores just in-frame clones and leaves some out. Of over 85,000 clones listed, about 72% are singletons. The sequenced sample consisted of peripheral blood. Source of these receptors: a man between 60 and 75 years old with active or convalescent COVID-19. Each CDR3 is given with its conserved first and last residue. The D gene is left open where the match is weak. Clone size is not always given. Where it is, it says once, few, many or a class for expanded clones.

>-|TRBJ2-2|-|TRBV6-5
CASSYVTANTGELFF
TGTGCCAGCAGTTACGTCACAGCGAACACCGGGGAGCTGTTTTTT
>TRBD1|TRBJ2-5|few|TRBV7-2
CASSFGDRTPQETQYF
TGTGCCAGCAGCTTCGGGGACAGGACCCCCCAAGAGACCCAGTACTTC
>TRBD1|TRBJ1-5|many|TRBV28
CASNQGAVSNQPQHF
TGTGCCAGCAATCAGGGGGCGGTGAGCAATCAGCCCCAGCATTTT
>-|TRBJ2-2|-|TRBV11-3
CASSPPRLGQRREGGELFF
TGTGCCAGCAGCCCCCCCCGACTAGGCCAACGGCGAGAGGGCGGGGAGCTGTTTTTT
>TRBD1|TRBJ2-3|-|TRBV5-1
CASGSQTGGADTQYF
TGCGCCAGCGGATCACAGACAGGGGGCGCAGATACGCAGTATTTT
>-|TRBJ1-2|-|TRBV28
CASSPREGFWGYTF
TGTGCCAGCAGCCCCCGGGAGGGCTTCTGGGGCTACACCTTC
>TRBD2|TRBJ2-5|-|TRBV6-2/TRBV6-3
CASSYPGGSGETQYF
TGTGCCAGCAGTTACCCGGGAGGGTCCGGCGAGACCCAGTACTTC
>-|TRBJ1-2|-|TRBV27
CASTTTGIGGYTF
TGTGCCAGCACCACAACAGGGATTGGAGGCTACACCTTC
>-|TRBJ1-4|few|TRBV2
CASREWPRGSEKLFF
TGTGCCAGCAGAGAATGGCCCAGGGGCAGTGAAAAACTGTTTTTT
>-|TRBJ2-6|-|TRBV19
CASSIGSTGANVLTF
TGTGCCAGTAGTATTGGGAGCACTGGGGCCAACGTCCTGACTTTC
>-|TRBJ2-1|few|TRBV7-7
CASSLEYGAFNEQFF
TGTGCCAGCAGTCTCGAGTATGGAGCGTTTAATGAGCAGTTCTTC
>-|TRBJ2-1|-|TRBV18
CASSPEAGNNEQFF
TGTGCCAGCTCACCGGAGGCGGGCAACAATGAGCAGTTCTTC
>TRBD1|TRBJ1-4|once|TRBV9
CASSAGGLGTNEKLFF
TGTGCCAGCAGCGCAGGGGGGTTGGGGACTAATGAAAAACTGTTTTTT
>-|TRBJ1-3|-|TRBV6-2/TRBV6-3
CASSPTGFSGNTIYF
TGTGCCAGCAGCCCGACAGGCTTCTCTGGAAACACCATATATTTT
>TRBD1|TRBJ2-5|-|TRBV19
CASSPWDRQETQYF
TGTGCCAGTAGTCCCTGGGACAGACAAGAGACCCAGTACTTC
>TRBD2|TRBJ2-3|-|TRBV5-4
CASSPPSGSADTQYF
TGTGCCAGCAGCCCGCCTAGCGGGAGCGCAGATACGCAGTATTTT
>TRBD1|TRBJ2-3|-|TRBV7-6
CASSPRFLGTGADTQYF
TGTGCCAGCAGCCCGCGATTCCTTGGGACAGGCGCAGATACGCAGTATTTT
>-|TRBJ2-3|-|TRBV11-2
CASSLGRQGITDTQYF
TGTGCCAGCAGCTTAGGTCGCCAGGGGATCACAGATACGCAGTATTTT
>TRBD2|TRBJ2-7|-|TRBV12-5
CASAPSGGSSYEQYF
TGTGCTAGTGCCCCCTCGGGGGGGTCCTCCTACGAGCAGTACTTC
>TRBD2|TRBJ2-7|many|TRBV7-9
CASSSTSGRASGSYEQYF
TGTGCCAGCAGCTCAACTAGCGGGAGGGCCTCAGGGTCCTACGAGCAGTACTTC
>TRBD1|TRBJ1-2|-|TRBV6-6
CASSPTEGAILFIYGYTF
TGTGCCAGCAGTCCCACAGAGGGGGCCATACTGTTTATCTATGGCTACACCTTC
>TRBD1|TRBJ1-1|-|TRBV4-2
CASSQSGTGVTEAFF
TGTGCCAGCAGCCAGTCCGGGACAGGGGTTACTGAAGCTTTCTTT